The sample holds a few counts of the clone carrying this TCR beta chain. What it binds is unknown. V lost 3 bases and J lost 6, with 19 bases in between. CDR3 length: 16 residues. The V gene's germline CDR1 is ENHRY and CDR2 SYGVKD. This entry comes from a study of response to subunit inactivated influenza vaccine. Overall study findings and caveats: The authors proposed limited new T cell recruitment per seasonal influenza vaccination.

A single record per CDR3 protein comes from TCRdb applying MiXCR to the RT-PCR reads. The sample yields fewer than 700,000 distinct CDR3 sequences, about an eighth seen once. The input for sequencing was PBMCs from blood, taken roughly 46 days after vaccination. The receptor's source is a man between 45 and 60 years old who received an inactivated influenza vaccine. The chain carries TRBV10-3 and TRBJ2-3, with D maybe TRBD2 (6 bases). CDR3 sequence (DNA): TGTGCCATCAGTGAAGGGCCCCAAACTGCGGGGGATACGCAGTATTTT. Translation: CAISEGPQTAGDTQYF.